The rows below give T cell receptor beta chains drawn from one sample of a study of shared clonotypes between healthy human individuals. The repertoire was sequenced with immunoSEQ multiplex PCR; TCRdb's copy has only in-frame clones and lacks some. The sample records approximately 1.9 million clones, 90% to 95% being singletons. The specimen was naive CD8+ T cells from PBMCs. The receptors shown here come from a man between 18 and 35 years old in good health. Some clones in this sample may be carry-over from other donors' samples. Both conserved end residues are trimmed from each CDR3. Each record gives: J gene, V gene, CDR3 protein.

>TRBJ2-1|TRBV7-6
ASSSRGLTGDNEQF
>TRBJ1-5|TRBV27
ASSLSLEYSNQPQH
>TRBJ2-5|TRBV29-1
SATGQGQETQY
>TRBJ2-7|TRBV11-2
ASSLVGVGYEQY
>TRBJ2-7|TRBV7-8
ASTGLWEQY
>TRBJ2-1|TRBV7-9
ASSPPGQNYNEQF
>TRBJ2-7|TRBV7-8
ASSTRLAGLPSYEQY
>TRBJ2-1|TRBV29-1
SVALRGKHYNEQF
>TRBJ2-7|TRBV7-6
ASSLGWGSYEQY
>TRBJ2-7|TRBV29-1
SASVGDSVYEQY
>TRBJ2-5|TRBV10-1
ASSVSKTVQETQY
>TRBJ2-7|TRBV28
ASSLGPIAYEQY
>TRBJ2-7|TRBV9
ASSPGSSYEQY
>TRBJ1-4|TRBV28
ASRAGTGALLENEKLF
>TRBJ2-2|TRBV5-6
ASSFGVGVGELF
>TRBJ2-7|TRBV7-2
ASSPRVGSYEQY
>TRBJ2-1|TRBV19
ASSPRDRGYNEQF
>TRBJ2-2|TRBV6-5
ASSPNGGELF
>TRBJ2-1|TRBV6-4
ASSDSTLSGRALGNEQF
>TRBJ1-3|TRBV28
ASSALGDISGNTIY
>TRBJ2-7|TRBV7-8
ASSLTPGGYEQY
>TRBJ1-2|TRBV13
ASSLGLHSGT